These 22 T cell receptor beta chains were all obtained from the same sample, sequenced in a study of T cell responses to AZD1222 COVID-19 vaccine. Clones were read by immunoSEQ multiplex PCR, and TCRdb kept only the in-frame ones, dropping some. Found here are over 60,000 clones, around nine tenths of them singletons; the top ten hold around 24%. Sequenced material: peripheral blood, taken on day 0 of AZD1222 vaccination. All receptors derive from an adult in good health.

This chain connects TRBV29-1 to TRBJ1-2, with TRBD1 identical over 8 bases. This CDR3 spans 14 amino acids. Trimming cost V 7 bases and J 6 bases; bases outside gene matches: 13. Germline lookup yields CDR1 SQVTM and CDR2 ANQGSEA. CDR3 in amino acids: CSALPADRVDGYTF. The DNA for the CDR3 is TGCAGCGCCCTTCCAGCGGACAGGGTCGATGGCTACACCTTC.

This chain links TRBV6-5 with TRBJ1-6; TRBD1 matches at 7 bases. V gave up 4 bases and J gave up 7 bases; unmatched junction bases: 4. This CDR3 contains 14 residues. From germline, CDR1 is MNHEY and CDR2 SVGAGI. As DNA, the CDR3 is TGTGCCAGCAGTTGGGGGGACAGCAATTCACCCCTCCACTTT. It encodes CASSWGDSNSPLHF.

This CDR3 reads CASSLDQNLNEQFF. The DNA for the CDR3 is TGTGCCAGCAGCTTAGACCAGAATTTGAATGAGCAGTTCTTC. V usage is TRBV7-6 and J usage is TRBJ2-1, with D uncertain. Germline CDR1 is SGHVS and CDR2 is FNYEAQ. CDR3 length: 14 residues. V lost 1 base to trimming and J lost 7 bases, with 11 bases between them. The full variable domain, in which reference TRBV7-6 and TRBJ2-1 provide the parts outside the CDR3, is GAGVSQSPRYKVTKRGQDVALRCDPISGHVSLYWYRQALGQGPEFLTYFNYEAQQDKSGLPNDRFSAERPEGSISTLTIQRTEQRDSAMYRCASSLDQNLNEQFFGPGTRLTVL.

The chain links TRBV9 to TRBJ2-7, with D perhaps matching TRBD1 (5 bases). Germline values: CDR1 SGDLS, CDR2 YYNGEE. V dropped 2 bases and J dropped 0 bases, with 12 bases sitting between them. CDR3 length: 15 residues. CDR3 nucleotide sequence: TGTGCCAGCAGCGTCACAGGAGCCCCCTCCTACGAGCAGTACTTC. Residues: CASSVTGAPSYEQYF. Supplemented by reference TRBV9 and TRBJ2-7, the full variable domain reads DSGVTQTPKHLITATGQRVTLRCSPRSGDLSVYWYQQSLDQGLQFLIQYYNGEERAKGNILERFSAQQFPDLHSELNLSSLELGDSALYFCASSVTGAPSYEQYFGPGTRLTVT.

The chain uses TRBV5-5 and TRBJ2-5, with D perhaps assigned TRBD1 or TRBD2 (5 bases each). This CDR3 is 15 amino acids long. V dropped 5 bases and J dropped 5 bases, with 19 bases sitting between them. The germline CDR1 and CDR2 sequences are SGHKS and YYEKEE (reference sequence). The CDR3 is CASSLGTLERETQYF. The CDR3 DNA reads as TGTGCCAGCAGTTTAGGGACGCTGGAGAGGGAGACCCAGTACTTC.

This sequence joins TRBV19 and TRBJ2-7, with 8 bases aligning to TRBD1. This CDR3 contains 14 residues. Per the germline V gene, CDR1 is LNHDA and CDR2 is SQIVND (reference sequence). Trimming at V came to 4 bases and at J to 1 base, leaving 3 bases not matched to a gene. The DNA for the CDR3 is TGTGCCAGTAGTACAAGACAGGGGTCCTACGAGCAGTACTTC. This gives the protein CASSTRQGSYEQYF.

The chain couples TRBV28 to TRBJ1-5; the D is unclear. CDR3 size: 14 residues. Trimming took off 3 bases at V and 7 bases at J, with 13 bases between the two ends. Germline CDR1 is MDHEN and CDR2 is SYDVKM. CDR3 in amino acids: CASSLGRVSQPQHF. The CDR3 region has the DNA TGTGCCAGCAGTTTGGGGAGGGTTAGCCAGCCCCAGCATTTT.

This chain uses TRBV10-3 with TRBJ1-4; TRBD1 aligns across 7 bases. Germline V CDR1 and CDR2: ENHRY, SYGVKD. V lost 10 bases, J lost 6 bases, and 8 bases stayed unmatched. CDR3 length: 13 residues. The CDR3 reads CATRGGADEKLFF. The CDR3 region has the DNA TGTGCCACCAGGGGGGGGGCGGATGAAAAACTGTTTTTT.

This clone was recorded once. The chain uses TRBV18 and TRBJ2-7; tentatively, D is TRBD1 (6 bases). Trimming shortened V by 4 bases and J by 7 bases, and 29 bases separated the two germline ends. The CDR3 sequence is 18 residues long. CDR1 is KGHSH and CDR2 is LQKENI in the germline V gene. The CDR3 DNA follows: TGTGCCAGCTCACTCACCCGGGACACAACCCTAAATTTGGGGGAGCAGTACTTC. Protein sequence: CASSLTRDTTLNLGEQYF.

The chain uses TRBV7-9 and TRBJ1-1, with D perhaps TRBD1 (5 bases). CDR3 size: 15 residues. CDR1 and CDR2 from the germline V gene are SEHNR and FQNEAQ (reference sequence). V was shortened by 5 bases and J by 1 base, with 14 bases between the two germline ends. This CDR3 reads CASSHLGVSNTEAFF. CDR3 DNA: TGTGCCAGCAGCCATCTGGGGGTTTCGAACACTGAAGCTTTCTTT.

In this sample, this clone turned up once. This chain's CDR3 is CASSVTDRGQHF. The CDR3 DNA follows: TGTGCCAGCAGTGTCACAGATCGGGGCCAGCATTTT. The chain carries TRBV28 and TRBJ1-5; D call uncertain. The CDR3 has 12 residues. CDR1 and CDR2 (germline): MDHEN, SYDVKM. The V end was cut by 5 bases, the J end by 12 bases, with 14 bases between.

The chain uses TRBV11-1 and TRBJ1-2, with TRBD1 matching over 8 bases. The V gene's germline CDR1 is SGHAT and CDR2 FQDESV (reference sequence). The CDR3 is 14 amino acids. The V and J ends lost 4 bases and 8 bases, in that order; junction bases with no gene match: 9. CDR3 loop: CASSSATGVEGYTF. The CDR3, as DNA: TGTGCCAGCAGCTCAGCGACAGGGGTGGAGGGCTACACCTTC.

The chain has TRBV29-1 and TRBJ1-1; perhaps TRBD1 as D (6 bases). V lost 7 bases, J lost 2 bases, and 14 bases lay in between. CDR3 length equals 13 residues. From germline, CDR1 is SQVTM and CDR2 ANQGSEA. CDR3: CSGRGFPNTEAFF. CDR3 coding DNA: TGCAGCGGGAGGGGGTTCCCAAACACTGAAGCTTTCTTT. Full variable domain (missing parts from reference TRBV29-1 and TRBJ1-1): SAVISQKPSRDICQRGTSLTIQCQVDSQVTMMFWYRQQPGQSLTLIATANQGSEATYESGFVIDKFPISRPNLTFSTLTVSNMSPEDSSIYLCSGRGFPNTEAFFGQGTRLTVV.

This clone was seen a handful of times. The chain links TRBV7-2 to TRBJ2-5; the D is unclear. The CDR3 extends over 13 amino acids. Trimming removed 0 bases from V and 7 bases from J, with 9 bases in between. Per germline, CDR1 SGHTA and CDR2 FQGNSA. CDR3 protein: CASSLALPGTQYF. CDR3 bases: TGTGCCAGCAGCTTAGCGCTCCCCGGGACCCAGTACTTC. Looking up the rest from reference TRBV7-2 and TRBJ2-5 gives the full variable domain: GAGVSQSPSNKVTEKGKDVELRCDPISGHTALYWYRQSLGQGLEFLIYFQGNSAPDKSGLPSDRFSAERTGGSVSTLTIQRTQQEDSAVYLCASSLALPGTQYFGPGTRLLVL.

V and J are TRBV10-3 and TRBJ1-1; TRBD1 matches 7 bases. CDR3 length: 11 residues. Trimming removed 10 bases from V and 6 bases from J; junction bases left unmatched: 5. Per the germline V gene, CDR1 is ENHRY and CDR2 is SYGVKD. The CDR3 bases are TGTGCCACTGGGACAGTTTCTGAAGCTTTCTTT. Its translation is CATGTVSEAFF.

The chain links TRBV27 to TRBJ1-6; D might be TRBD1 (5 bases). Germline lookup yields CDR1 MNHEY and CDR2 SMNVEV (reference sequence). The CDR3 covers 19 residues. The ends were cut back, 5 bases at V and 1 base at J, with 21 bases in the middle. Here the CDR3 reads CASSRFLETVTSYNSPLHF. CDR3 in DNA: TGTGCCAGCAGTAGATTCCTCGAGACAGTTACATCCTATAATTCACCCCTCCACTTT.

There are a few counts of this clone. The chain combines TRBV11-2 with TRBJ2-7, with 10 nucleotides matching TRBD2. The CDR3 totals 16 residues. Germline loops: CDR1 SGHAT, CDR2 FQNNGV. V gave up 8 bases and J gave up 5 bases; unmatched junction bases: 15. In nucleotides, the CDR3 is TGTGCCAGCCGTGGAGCTAGCGGGGGAGGTGTGGACGAGCAGTACTTC. It translates to CASRGASGGGVDEQYF.

This clone was recorded a few times. The rearrangement uses TRBV6-5 and TRBJ1-4, with a possible D match to TRBD1 (6 bases). The CDR3 contains 15 residues. Trimming removed 5 bases from V and 7 bases from J, with 17 bases in between. Per the germline V gene, CDR1 is MNHEY and CDR2 is SVGAGI. CDR3 nucleotides: TGTGCCAGCAGTCCGTCGGGGGGCTCAGGTGAAAAACTGTTTTTT. Residues: CASSPSGGSGEKLFF.

The chain uses TRBV5-8 and TRBJ2-7; possible D gene TRBD2, 6 bases. Germline CDR1 reads SGHTS; CDR2 reads YDEGEE. V was pared by 4 bases and J by 0 bases, with 23 bases between. There are 18 residues in the CDR3. The CDR3 coding sequence is TGTGCCAGCAGCCAATCTCCAGGGAGGCGGGTACTCTCCTACGAGCAGTACTTC. Protein sequence: CASSQSPGRRVLSYEQYF.

The genes are TRBV7-2 and TRBJ2-7, with 7 positions matching TRBD1. Unmatched junction bases numbered 8, after V lost 5 bases and J lost 1 base. Germline V lookup: CDR1 SGHTA, CDR2 FQGNSA. The CDR3 covers 15 residues. The chain's CDR3 is CASSPDRVISYEQYF. CDR3 DNA sequence: TGTGCCAGCAGCCCAGACAGGGTAATATCCTACGAGCAGTACTTC.

The chain has TRBV6-5 and TRBJ2-2; D gene unclear. The CDR3 spans 16 residues. Germline V gives CDR1 MNHEY, CDR2 SVGAGI. The V gene lost 0 bases and the J gene lost 7 bases, with 15 bases spanning the gap. CDR3 coding DNA: TGTGCCAGCAGTTACTCGACCCCGGATTTCGGCGGGGAGCTGTTTTTT. As protein: CASSYSTPDFGGELFF.

The V gene is TRBV29-1, the J gene TRBJ1-2, with TRBD1 as a possible D gene (6 bases). The CDR3 totals 14 residues. Germline V CDR1 and CDR2: SQVTM, ANQGSEA. Trimming took off 4 bases at V and 2 bases at J, with 14 bases between the two ends. CDR3 DNA: TGCAGCGTTGTCTCGGGGGCAGCAAACTATGGCTACACCTTC. Translating it yields CSVVSGAANYGYTF.